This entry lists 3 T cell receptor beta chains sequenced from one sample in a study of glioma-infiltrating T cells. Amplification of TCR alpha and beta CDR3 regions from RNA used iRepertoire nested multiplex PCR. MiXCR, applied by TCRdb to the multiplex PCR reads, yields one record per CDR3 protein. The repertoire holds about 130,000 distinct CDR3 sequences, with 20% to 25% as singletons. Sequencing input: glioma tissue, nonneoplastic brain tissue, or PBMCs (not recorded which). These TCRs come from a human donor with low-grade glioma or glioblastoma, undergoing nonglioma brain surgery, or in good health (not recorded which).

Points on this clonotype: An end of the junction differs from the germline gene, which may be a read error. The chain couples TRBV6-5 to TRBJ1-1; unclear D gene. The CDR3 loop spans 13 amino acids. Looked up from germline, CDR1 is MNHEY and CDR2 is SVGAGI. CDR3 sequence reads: CASSGDPNTEAFF. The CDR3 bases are TGCGCCAGCAGTGGAGACCCCAACACTGAAGCTTTCTTT.

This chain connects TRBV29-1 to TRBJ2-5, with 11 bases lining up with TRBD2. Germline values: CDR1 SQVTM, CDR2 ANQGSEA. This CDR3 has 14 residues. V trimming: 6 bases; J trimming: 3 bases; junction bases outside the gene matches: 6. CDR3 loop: CSVTGTSGEETQYF. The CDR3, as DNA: TGCAGCGTAACCGGGACTAGCGGAGAAGAGACCCAGTACTTC.

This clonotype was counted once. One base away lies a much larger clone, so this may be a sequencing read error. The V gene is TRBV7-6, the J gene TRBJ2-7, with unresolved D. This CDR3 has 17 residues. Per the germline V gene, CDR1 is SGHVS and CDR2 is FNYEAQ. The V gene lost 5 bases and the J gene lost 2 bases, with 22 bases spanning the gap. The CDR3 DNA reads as TGTGCCAGCAGCCACAGATTTAACCGGAACACTCCCTACGAGCAGTACTTC. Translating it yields CASSHRFNRNTPYEQYF.